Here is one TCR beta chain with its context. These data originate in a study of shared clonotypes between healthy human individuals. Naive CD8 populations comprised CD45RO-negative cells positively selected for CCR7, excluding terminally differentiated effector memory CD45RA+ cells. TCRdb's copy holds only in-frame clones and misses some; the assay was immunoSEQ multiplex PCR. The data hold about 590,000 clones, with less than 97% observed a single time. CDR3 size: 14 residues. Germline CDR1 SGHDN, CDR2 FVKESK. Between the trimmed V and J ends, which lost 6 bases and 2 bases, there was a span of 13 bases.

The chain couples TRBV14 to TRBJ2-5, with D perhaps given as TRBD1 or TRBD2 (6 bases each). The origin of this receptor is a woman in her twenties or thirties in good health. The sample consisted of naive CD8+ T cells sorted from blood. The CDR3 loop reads CASRGTGRQETQYF. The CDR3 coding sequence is TGTGCCAGCAGGGGAACAGGGAGGCAAGAGACCCAGTACTTC.